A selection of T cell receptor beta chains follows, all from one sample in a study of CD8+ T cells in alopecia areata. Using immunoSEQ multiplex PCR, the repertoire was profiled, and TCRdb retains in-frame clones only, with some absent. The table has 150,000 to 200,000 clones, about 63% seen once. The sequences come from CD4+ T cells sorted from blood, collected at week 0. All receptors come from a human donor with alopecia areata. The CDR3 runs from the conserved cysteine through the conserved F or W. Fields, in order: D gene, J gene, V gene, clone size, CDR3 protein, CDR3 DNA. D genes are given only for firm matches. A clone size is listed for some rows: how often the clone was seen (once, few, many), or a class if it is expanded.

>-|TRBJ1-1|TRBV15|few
CATSTPPGPMNTEAFF
TGTGCCACCAGCACCCCACCGGGACCGATGAACACTGAAGCTTTCTTT
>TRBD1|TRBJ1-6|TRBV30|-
CACSTGPYRHF
TGTGCCTGCTCGACAGGGCCGTATCGCCACTTT
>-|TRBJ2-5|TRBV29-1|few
CSVLPLLASEKETQYF
TGCAGCGTTTTGCCCCTTCTCGCATCCGAAAAAGAGACCCAGTACTTC
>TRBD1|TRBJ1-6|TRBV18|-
CASSPGTGDNSPLHF
TGTGCCAGCTCACCAGGGACAGGCGATAATTCACCCCTCCACTTT
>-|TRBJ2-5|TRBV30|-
CAWERGGIQETQYF
TGTGCCTGGGAAAGAGGGGGGATCCAAGAGACCCAGTACTTC
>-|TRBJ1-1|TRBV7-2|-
CASSLAPGGTEAFF
TGTGCCAGCAGCTTAGCCCCGGGAGGGACTGAAGCTTTCTTT
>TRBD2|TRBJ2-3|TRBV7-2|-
CASSLYSGGTDTQYF
TGTGCCAGCAGCCTCTATAGCGGGGGGACAGATACGCAGTATTTT
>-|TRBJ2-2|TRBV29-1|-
CSAQGGRRDTGELFF
TGCAGCGCCCAAGGGGGGCGTAGGGACACCGGGGAGCTGTTTTTT
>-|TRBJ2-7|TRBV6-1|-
CASSEGHAKGRQYF
TGTGCCAGCAGTGAAGGACACGCTAAAGGGAGGCAGTACTTC
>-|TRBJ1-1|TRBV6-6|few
CASMTGGTEAFF
TGTGCCAGCATGACAGGAGGCACCGAAGCTTTCTTT
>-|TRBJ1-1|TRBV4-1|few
CASSQTPGTWNTEAFF
TGCGCCAGCAGCCAGACCCCGGGAACTTGGAACACTGAAGCTTTCTTT
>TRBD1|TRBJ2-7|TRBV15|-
CATRVGQGAFEQYF
TGTGCCACCAGGGTGGGACAGGGGGCTTTCGAGCAGTACTTC
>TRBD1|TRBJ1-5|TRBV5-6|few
CASSYYRGQPQHF
TGTGCCAGCAGCTACTACAGGGGGCAGCCCCAGCATTTT
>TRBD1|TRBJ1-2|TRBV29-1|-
CSVGRGQGNGYTF
TGCAGCGTTGGCCGGGGACAGGGGAATGGCTACACCTTC
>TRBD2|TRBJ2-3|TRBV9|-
CASSARLAGFTDTQYF
TGTGCCAGCAGCGCAAGACTAGCGGGGTTCACAGATACGCAGTATTTT
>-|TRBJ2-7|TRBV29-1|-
CSVLVSGDSYEQYF
TGCAGCGTGTTGGTGTCAGGAGACTCCTACGAGCAGTACTTC
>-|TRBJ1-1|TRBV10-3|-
CAIKDGSMNTEAFF
TGTGCCATCAAGGACGGTTCCATGAACACTGAAGCTTTCTTT
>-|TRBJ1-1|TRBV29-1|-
CSVERVFESTEAFF
TGCAGCGTTGAAAGGGTATTCGAAAGCACTGAAGCTTTCTTT
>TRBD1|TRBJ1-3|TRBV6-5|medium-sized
CASSYNRGPGNTIYF
TGTGCCAGCAGTTACAACAGGGGGCCTGGAAACACCATATATTTT
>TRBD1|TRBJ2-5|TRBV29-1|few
CSVTGTGAIQRKTQYF
TGCAGCGTGACCGGGACAGGGGCGATTCAGCGGAAGACCCAGTACTTC
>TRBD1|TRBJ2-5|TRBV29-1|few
CSGRTGGETQYF
TGCAGCGGCCGGACAGGGGGGGAGACCCAGTACTTC
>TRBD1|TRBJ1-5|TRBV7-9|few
CASSHGQGDSNQPQHF
TGTGCCAGCAGTCATGGACAGGGAGATAGCAATCAGCCCCAGCATTTT